The 3 T cell receptor beta chains in this list originate from one sample, sequenced in a study of shared clonotypes between healthy human individuals (TCRdb year 2020). Libraries were prepared through the immunoSEQ multiplex PCR assay. Sourced from immuneACCESS, this table was stored by TCRdb with only in-frame sequences that have V and J called. A share of the clones is absent; for the studies checked, an unresolved V gene accounts for under half, and the remainder has no known explanation. Present in this sample are 1.6 million or so clones, around 97% of which were seen just once. The ten top clones hold approximately 1.1% of the sample. The sample consisted of naive CD4+ T cells sorted from blood. The intended sense of this specimen's cell subset or site label: CD45RA+ positively selected. These receptor sequences come from a man under 40 in good health.

The chain employs TRBV25-1 and TRBJ1-5; TRBD1 agrees at 8 bases. Germline trimming cut 5 bases from V and 3 bases from J; bases unmatched to any gene: 3. This CDR3 is 14 amino acids long. Germline CDR1 is MGHDK and CDR2 is SYGVNS. In nucleotides, the CDR3 is TGTGCCAGCAGTCCAGGGGGCTTCAATCAGCCCCAGCATTTT. Residues: CASSPGGFNQPQHF.

V and J are TRBV18 and TRBJ2-7; 13 nucleotides line up with TRBD2. CDR3 length: 19 residues. The V segment lost 4 bases and the J segment 7 bases; nucleotides outside the gene matches: 19. Germline V CDR1 and CDR2: KGHSH, LQKENI. CDR3 in amino acids: CASSHKKSLLAGGPREQYF. The CDR3 DNA follows: TGTGCCAGCTCACACAAGAAATCGCTACTAGCGGGAGGGCCGAGAGAGCAGTACTTC.

The chain uses TRBV5-4 and TRBJ2-3; D remains unclear. Germline V gene data show CDR1 as SGHNT and CDR2 as YYREEE (reference sequence). The CDR3 runs 13 residues. V was pared by 4 bases and J by 0 bases, with 6 bases between. CDR3 sequence (DNA): TGTGCCAGCAGCAACCCTAGCACAGATACGCAGTATTTT. Translated: CASSNPSTDTQYF. The full variable domain, its missing parts supplied by reference TRBV5-4 and TRBJ2-3, is ETGVTQSPTHLIKTRGQQVTLRCSSQSGHNTVSWYQQALGQGPQFIFQYYREEENGRGNFPPRFSGLQFPNYSSELNVNALELDDSALYLCASSNPSTDTQYFGPGTRLTVL.